A single TCR beta chain is shown here with its context. Sequenced by immunoSEQ multiplex PCR; TCRdb stores in-frame clones only, minus some. The sample carries 200,000 to 250,000 clones, 88% recorded once. This sample is part of a study of blood T cell repertoires in COVID-19. On the study more broadly: T cells, B-cell-depleted T cells, or PBMCs supplied cDNA or gDNA.

Looked up from germline, CDR1 is MGHRA and CDR2 is YSYEKL. The ends lost 3 bases at V and 6 bases at J; junction bases unmatched: 6. There are 15 residues in the CDR3. Sequencing used peripheral blood. The source is a woman aged 55-75 years with acute or convalescent COVID-19. This chain joins TRBV4-1 and TRBJ1-5; 9 bases match TRBD1. The CDR3 here is CASSQGDRVGQPQHF. In DNA, the CDR3 is TGCGCCAGCAGCCAGGGGGACAGGGTTGGTCAGCCCCAGCATTTT.